This entry lists 15 T cell receptor beta chains sequenced from one sample in a study of T-cell reconstitution after alpha-beta-depleted transplantation in children (dated by TCRdb to the mid-2010s). Receptors were amplified or captured by PCR. The data were produced on an Illumina HiSeq 2500. To normalize quantification of the TCRbeta repertoire, the TCR libraries were built with molecular barcoding that relied on unique molecular identifiers. TCRdb reprocessed the public reads (quality trimming at Q25 with fastp, clone calling with MiXCR) and kept in-frame beta chains. CDR3 protein sequences are deduplicated, and each keeps its most common genes and DNA. For this sample there are about 500,000 distinct CDR3 sequences; about 33% appear just once. 2.4% of the sample is taken by the ten largest. Sequenced here: PBMCs from the stem cell graft donor, sampled from the stem cell graft. These TCRs come from a human donor who donated a stem cell graft to a child with aplastic anemia.

This clonotype was seen more than once but under ten times. For the CDR3, the DNA is TGTGCCAGCAGCTTAGAAGCGGGAGCCTACAATGAGCAGTTCTTC. This gives the protein CASSLEAGAYNEQFF. The J gene is TRBJ2-1, the V gene TRBV7-2, with TRBD2 matching 8 bases. V was clipped by 1 base and J by 2 bases; unmatched bases: 1. CDR3 length: 15 amino acids. CDR1 and CDR2 (germline): SGHTA, FQGNSA.

The rearrangement uses TRBV12-3 or TRBV12-4 and TRBJ1-5; possibly TRBD1 for D (6 bases). The CDR3 contains 14 residues. The germline V and J ends were trimmed by 2 bases and 2 bases, with 7 bases remaining between them. CDR3 coding DNA: TGTGCCAGCAGTTTAAGGACAGGCAATCAGCCCCAGCATTTT. Its protein product is CASSLRTGNQPQHF.

This clonotype was observed a few times. This rearrangement joins TRBV27 to TRBJ1-2, with 7 bases matching TRBD1. The length of the CDR3 is 15 residues. With V trimmed by 6 bases and J by 2 bases, 9 bases remained unmatched. Germline V gene lookup returns CDR1 MNHEY and CDR2 SMNVEV (reference sequence). The CDR3 region has the DNA TGTGCCAGCAGCCGAGACAGGGCTGGGAACTATGGCTACACCTTC. This codes for CASSRDRAGNYGYTF.

There are a few counts of this clonotype. The V gene is TRBV7-6, the J gene TRBJ2-3; 10 bases are shared with TRBD2. Per germline, CDR1 SGHVS and CDR2 FNYEAQ. Trimming at V came to 3 bases and at J to 3 bases, leaving 6 bases not matched to a gene. The CDR3 has 16 amino acids. CDR3 DNA: TGTGCCAGCAGCTTCCTAGCGGGAGTCGTGACAGATACGCAGTATTTT. Translating it yields CASSFLAGVVTDTQYF.

The rearrangement links TRBV12-3 or TRBV12-4 to TRBJ2-7; possible D gene TRBD2, 5 bases. Trimming shortened V by 6 bases and J by 5 bases, and 11 bases separated the two germline ends. This CDR3 spans 12 amino acids. The CDR3 coding sequence is TGTGCCAGCAGCTCGACCGGGGACGAGCAGTACGTC. Protein sequence: CASSSTGDEQYV.

The chain carries TRBV12-3 or TRBV12-4 and TRBJ2-1, with D tentatively TRBD2 (6 bases). The V end was cut by 5 bases, the J end by 3 bases, with 11 bases between. The CDR3 is made up of 14 amino acids. In DNA, the CDR3 is TGTGCCAGCAGTCAAACGGGGGACTACAATGAGCAGTTCTTC. Protein product: CASSQTGDYNEQFF.

This clonotype has more than one count but fewer than ten. Written as DNA, the CDR3 is TGTGCCAGCGGGGGACAGGGATACTACGAGCAGTACTTC. Amino acid sequence: CASGGQGYYEQYF. The rearrangement joins TRBV5-6 to TRBJ2-7; 9 bases align to TRBD1. The CDR3 is made up of 13 amino acids. The V gene's germline CDR1 is SGHDT and CDR2 YYEEEE. The V and J ends lost 7 bases and 3 bases, in that order; junction bases with no gene match: 5.

This clonotype was recorded only once. This rearrangement joins TRBV7-2 to TRBJ2-1, with TRBD2 matching 13 bases. J gave up 4 bases and V 5 bases, and 8 bases lay outside the gene matches. CDR1 SGHTA and CDR2 FQGNSA come from the germline V gene. The CDR3 contains 17 residues. CDR3 region: CASSHYKGLAGYNEQFF. For the CDR3, the DNA is TGTGCCAGCAGCCACTATAAGGGACTAGCGGGATACAATGAGCAGTTCTTC.

This clonotype was seen more than once but under ten times. The chain links TRBV7-2 to TRBJ1-2; no reliable D call. CDR1 is SGHTA, CDR2 FQGNSA, per germline. V was trimmed by 4 bases and J by 5 bases, leaving 11 bases between them. There are 13 residues in the CDR3. CDR3 DNA sequence: TGTGCCAGCAGCTCCTCAGTTCGTTATGGCTACACCTTC. The encoded protein is CASSSSVRYGYTF.

A few counts support this clonotype. The chain joins TRBV4-3 to TRBJ2-1, with TRBD1 identical over 8 bases. CDR1 is LGHNA, CDR2 YSLEER, per germline. The CDR3 has 15 amino acids. Trimming removed 0 bases from V and 9 bases from J; junction bases left unmatched: 7. The CDR3 loop reads CASSQEGRGPGEQFF. The CDR3, as DNA: TGCGCCAGCAGCCAAGAGGGCAGGGGGCCTGGTGAGCAGTTCTTC.

J is TRBJ2-7 and V is TRBV28; TRBD1 or TRBD2 may be the D gene (5 bases each). V lost 2 bases, J lost 5 bases, and 7 bases lay in between. The CDR3 extends over 12 amino acids. Per the germline V gene, CDR1 is MDHEN and CDR2 is SYDVKM. The CDR3 sequence is CASSLRGHEQYF. The CDR3 DNA sequence: TGTGCCAGCAGTTTACGGGGCCACGAGCAGTACTTC.

The V call is TRBV6-1, the J call TRBJ2-5, with 8 positions matching TRBD2. This CDR3 region has 14 residues. Per the germline V gene, CDR1 is MNHNS and CDR2 is SASEGT. V shed 5 bases, J shed 7 bases, and the junction held 9 bases outside the gene matches. In nucleotides, the CDR3 is TGTGCCAGCAGTACGGCGGGAGGCGACGGGACCCAGTACTTC. Protein sequence: CASSTAGGDGTQYF.

The rearrangement joins TRBV5-1 to TRBJ1-1; D is undetermined. V dropped 2 bases and J dropped 7 bases, with 12 bases sitting between them. Per the germline V gene, CDR1 is SGHRS and CDR2 is YFSETQ. CDR3 length: 13 amino acids. CDR3 sequence (DNA): TGCGCCAGCAGCTTAGGTTCTCGGGGTGAAGCTTTCTTT. Translated, it gives CASSLGSRGEAFF.

The chain links TRBV20-1 to TRBJ2-7, with a tentative D call TRBD1 (8 bases). CDR1 DFQATT and CDR2 SNEGSKA come from the germline V gene (reference sequence). CDR3 length: 14 residues. V was pared by 6 bases and J by 3 bases, with 18 bases between. CDR3 nucleotides: TGCAGTGCCCAGCAGGGGGGGACAGGCTACGAGCAGTACTTC. This translates into CSAQQGGTGYEQYF.

This clonotype has more than one count but fewer than ten. The gene calls are TRBV18 and TRBJ2-6, with TRBD2 as a possible D gene (6 bases). Germline V CDR1 and CDR2: KGHSH, LQKENI. The CDR3 runs 18 residues. V shed 0 bases and J shed 2 bases, with 14 bases lying between them. CDR3 in DNA: TGTGCCAGCTCACCACCGCAAGCGGGTAGACCTGGGGCCAACGTCCTGACTTTC. Its protein is CASSPPQAGRPGANVLTF.